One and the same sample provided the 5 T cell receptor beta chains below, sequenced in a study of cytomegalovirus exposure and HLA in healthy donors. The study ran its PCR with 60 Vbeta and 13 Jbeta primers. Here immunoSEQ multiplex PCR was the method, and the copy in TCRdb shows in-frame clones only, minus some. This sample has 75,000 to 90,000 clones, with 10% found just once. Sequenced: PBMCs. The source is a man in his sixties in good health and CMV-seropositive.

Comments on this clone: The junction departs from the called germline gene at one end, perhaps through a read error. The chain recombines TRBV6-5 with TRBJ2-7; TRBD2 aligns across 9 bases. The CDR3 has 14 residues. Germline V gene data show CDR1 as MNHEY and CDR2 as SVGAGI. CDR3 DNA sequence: TGTGCCAGCAGACCCCCCGGGACTAGCCGAGAGGAGCACTTC. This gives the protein CASRPPGTSREEHF.

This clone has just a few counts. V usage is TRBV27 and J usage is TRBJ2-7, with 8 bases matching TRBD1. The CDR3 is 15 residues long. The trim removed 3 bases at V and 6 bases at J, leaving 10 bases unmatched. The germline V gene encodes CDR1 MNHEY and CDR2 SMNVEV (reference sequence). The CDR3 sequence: CASSFIRQGRIEQYF. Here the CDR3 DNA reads TGTGCCAGCAGTTTCATAAGACAGGGGCGCATCGAGCAGTACTTC.

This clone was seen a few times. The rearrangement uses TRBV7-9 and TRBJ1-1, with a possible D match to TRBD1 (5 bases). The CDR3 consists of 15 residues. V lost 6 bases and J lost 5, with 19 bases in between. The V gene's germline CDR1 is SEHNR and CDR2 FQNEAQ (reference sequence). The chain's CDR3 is CASRPLAGGWTEAFF. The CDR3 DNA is TGTGCCAGCAGGCCTCTCGCGGGGGGATGGACTGAAGCTTTCTTT.

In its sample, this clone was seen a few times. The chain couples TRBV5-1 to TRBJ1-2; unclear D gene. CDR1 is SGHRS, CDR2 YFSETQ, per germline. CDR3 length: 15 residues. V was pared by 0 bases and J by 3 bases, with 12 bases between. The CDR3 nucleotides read TGCGCCAGCAGCTTGGTTCCGGGGTGGGACTATGGCTACACCTTC. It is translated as CASSLVPGWDYGYTF.

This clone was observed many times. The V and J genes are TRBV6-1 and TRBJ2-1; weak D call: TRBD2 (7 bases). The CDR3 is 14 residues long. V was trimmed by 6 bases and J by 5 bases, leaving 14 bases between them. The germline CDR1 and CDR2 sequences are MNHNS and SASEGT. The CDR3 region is CASRDGGPNNEQFF. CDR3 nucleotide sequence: TGTGCCAGCAGAGACGGGGGGCCCAACAATGAGCAGTTCTTC.